This T cell receptor (beta chain) was found in a study of T-cell memory formation after mild COVID-19. Whole-study findings and limits: Cross-reactive memory seemingly joined, as some responding clones were found in pre-infection memory. Day 15 to 85 contractors were CD4/CD8 balanced; later expanders leaned CD4+. Among CD4+ contracting clones, most were CM and EM, and CD8+ ones EMRA.

The V segment lost 7 bases and the J segment 5 bases; nucleotides outside the gene matches: 4. This CDR3 spans 14 amino acids. Libraries for TCRalpha and TCRbeta carried sample barcodes and unique molecular identifiers via 5'RACE. Using its own MiXCR run on the 5' RACE reads, TCRdb lists one record per CDR3 protein. The sample holds about 310,000 distinct CDR3 sequences, less than 20% seen once. On this clonotype itself: Its target is unknown.

The receptor's source is a young man who had mild COVID-19 (a few samples of this study predate the infection). Cell type and time point are not known. The chain employs TRBV12-3 or TRBV12-4 and TRBJ1-4; TRBD1 matches at 10 bases. Sequencing was performed on PBMCs or a T cell subset sorted from them (not recorded which). The CDR3 loop reads CASTPGQGNEKLFF. The CDR3 coding sequence is TGTGCCAGCACCCCGGGACAGGGGAATGAAAAACTGTTTTTT.